The clone carrying this T cell receptor beta chain showed up just once. Sequencing used immunoSEQ multiplex PCR; TCRdb keeps in-frame clones, though not all of them. The profile shows around 1.9 million clones, 85% to 95% of them singletons. Naive CD8 cells, CD45RO-negative and positively selected for CCR7, excluded terminally differentiated effector memory CD45RA+ cells. The data are from a study of shared clonotypes between healthy human individuals. Study-level information: Per donor, three plates held CD4 naive cells, three held CD4 memory, two held CD8 naive and one held CD8 memory.

Trimming stripped 5 bases from V and 3 bases from J, with 15 bases between. Per germline, CDR1 SGHTA and CDR2 FQGTGA. The CDR3 loop spans 15 amino acids. This receptor was obtained from a man younger than 35 in good health. Some clones in this sample may be carry-over from other donors' samples. V and J are TRBV7-3 and TRBJ2-3, with D possibly TRBD2 on 6 matching bases. Source material: naive CD8+ T cells from PBMCs. The CDR3 sequence: CASSATPDYTDTQYF. The CDR3 bases are TGTGCCAGCAGCGCTACTCCGGACTATACAGATACGCAGTATTTT.